These 8 T cell receptor beta chains were sequenced from one sample in a study of blood T cell repertoires in COVID-19. Some clones are missing from TCRdb's copy, which holds only in-frame ones; the method was immunoSEQ multiplex PCR. Among roughly 500,000 clones listed, around 87% were seen once. The specimen was PBMCs or T cells enriched from blood (not recorded which). The receptor set was obtained from a woman in her forties who had recovered from COVID-19.

The rearrangement joins TRBV11-3 to TRBJ2-7; 11 nucleotides line up with TRBD1. The V gene end was trimmed by 3 bases and the J gene end by 3 bases; junction bases not matched to a gene: 7. Germline values: CDR1 SGHNT, CDR2 YENEEA. The CDR3 runs 16 residues. DNA of the CDR3: TGTGCCAGCAGCTTTTTCGGGGACAGGGGGATCTACGAGCAGTACTTC. Translating gives CASSFFGDRGIYEQYF. The full variable domain, rest sourced from reference TRBV11-3 and TRBJ2-7, is EAGVVQSPRYKIIEKKQPVAFWCNPISGHNTLYWYLQNLGQGPELLIRYENEEAVDDSQLPKDRFSAERLKGVDSTLKIQPAELGDSAVYLCASSFFGDRGIYEQYFGPGTRLTVT.

The CDR3 DNA reads as TGTGCCAGCAGCTTACAGGGAGCCCCCATGAACACTGAAGCTTTCTTT. Its translation: CASSLQGAPMNTEAFF. The J gene is TRBJ1-1, the V gene TRBV14, with D tentatively TRBD1 (6 bases). This CDR3 is 16 amino acids long. V gave up 5 bases and J gave up 0 bases, with 16 bases separating them. The germline CDR1 and CDR2 sequences are SGHDN and FVKESK. The full variable domain, rest sourced from reference TRBV14 and TRBJ1-1, is EAGVTQFPSHSVIEKGQTVTLRCDPISGHDNLYWYRRVMGKEIKFLLHFVKESKQDESGMPNNRFLAERTGGTYSTLKVQPAELEDSGVYFCASSLQGAPMNTEAFFGQGTRLTVV.

The CDR3 DNA reads as TGTGCCAGCAGCCTAGGACTAGCGGGATTAAATGAGCAGTTCTTC. Its translation is CASSLGLAGLNEQFF. The J gene is TRBJ2-1, the V gene TRBV6-5; 12 bases fit TRBD2. CDR1 is MNHEY and CDR2 is SVGAGI in the germline V gene. V lost 6 bases and J lost 7; bases outside the gene matches: 7. This CDR3 comprises 15 residues.

The chain links TRBV6-5 to TRBJ1-3; D gene uncertain. CDR1 is MNHEY and CDR2 is SVGAGI in the germline V gene. This CDR3 contains 16 residues. V lost 2 bases and J lost 0, with 11 bases in between. The CDR3 DNA reads TGTGCCAGCAGTTACAACCCCCCGGGCTCTGGAAACACCATATATTTT. This encodes CASSYNPPGSGNTIYF.

This clone was picked up one time. This chain joins TRBV9 and TRBJ1-5; D not certain. Germline V gene data show CDR1 as SGDLS and CDR2 as YYNGEE. V gave up 0 bases and J gave up 3 bases, with 10 bases separating them. CDR3 size: 15 residues. This CDR3 reads CASSVATGINQPQHF. As DNA, the CDR3 is TGTGCCAGCAGCGTAGCTACGGGGATCAATCAGCCCCAGCATTTT.

This chain joins TRBV30 and TRBJ1-2; D is perhaps TRBD1 (5 bases). Trimming took off 3 bases at V and 5 bases at J, with 13 bases between the two ends. The CDR3 is 13 amino acids. Per the germline V gene, CDR1 is GTSNPN and CDR2 is SVGIG (reference sequence). The CDR3 loop is CAWSSVGGYGYTF. The CDR3 nucleotides are TGTGCCTGGAGCAGCGTCGGGGGGTATGGCTACACCTTC.

This clone is a singleton in its sample. The V and J genes are TRBV5-4 and TRBJ2-2; no firm D call. Per the germline V gene, CDR1 is SGHNT and CDR2 is YYREEE (reference sequence). This CDR3 is built from 15 residues. Trimming removed 4 bases at V and 3 bases at J, with 13 bases between. The CDR3 bases are TGTGCCAGCAGCCCCGGTAATGGAGACACCGGGGAGCTGTTTTTT. Translation: CASSPGNGDTGELFF.

The J gene is TRBJ2-3, the V gene TRBV24-1, with D uncertain. Trimming shortened V by 3 bases and J by 5 bases, and 14 bases separated the two germline ends. In germline, CDR1 is KGHDR, CDR2 SFDVKD. The CDR3 has 15 residues. The CDR3 here is CATSDPNYVGDTQYF. The CDR3 region has the DNA TGTGCCACCAGTGATCCCAACTACGTGGGAGATACGCAGTATTTT.